A selection of T cell receptor beta chains follows, all from one sample in a study of vaccination and CD4 T cells after COVID-19. These receptors are not linked to any known antigen. TCRdb analysed the PCR reads with MiXCR anew, one entry per CDR3 protein. This repertoire shows approximately 9,600 distinct CDR3 sequences, 26% found once; its top ten account for around 46%. The sample in question was CD4+ T cells from blood, cultured in vitro, obtained before SARS-CoV-2 vaccination. All receptors derive from a human donor who received a COVID-19 vaccine. The CDR3 runs from the conserved cysteine through the conserved F or W. Fields, in order: J gene, clone size, V gene, D gene, CDR3 protein, CDR3 DNA. The D gene is left open where the match is weak. Clone size is shown for a subset of rows, as once, few, many or a class of expanded clone.

J: TRBJ1-1; size: NA; V: TRBV5-4; D: NA; CDR3: CASSGEGPNTEAFF; DNA: TGTGCCAGCAGTGGCGAGGGACCGAACACTGAAGCTTTCTTT
J: TRBJ1-2; size: NA; V: TRBV7-2; D: NA; CDR3: CASSLRTVANYGYTF; DNA: TGTGCCAGCAGCTTGAGGACAGTAGCTAACTATGGCTACACCTTC
J: TRBJ2-7; size: few; V: TRBV4-2; D: TRBD1; CDR3: CASSQGGGRDEQYF; DNA: TGTGCCAGCAGCCAAGGAGGGGGCCGGGACGAGCAGTACTTC
J: TRBJ1-1; size: NA; V: TRBV30; D: NA; CDR3: CAWTSLGDGGTEAFF; DNA: TGTGCCTGGACCTCCCTAGGGGACGGGGGCACTGAAGCTTTCTTT
J: TRBJ1-1; size: NA; V: TRBV6-5; D: NA; CDR3: CASSYYKTSLNTEAFF; DNA: TGTGCCAGCAGTTACTATAAGACATCCTTGAACACTGAAGCTTTCTTT
J: TRBJ1-2; size: few; V: TRBV15; D: TRBD1; CDR3: CATSRGTAYGYTF; DNA: TGTGCCACCAGCAGGGGGACAGCCTATGGCTACACCTTC
J: TRBJ2-5; size: few; V: TRBV20-1; D: TRBD2; CDR3: CSPKPVTSGGLIGETQYF; DNA: TGCAGCCCAAAACCGGTGACTAGCGGGGGGCTTATCGGGGAGACCCAGTACTTC
J: TRBJ1-4; size: NA; V: TRBV2; D: TRBD1; CDR3: CASRDRQGAPNEKLFF; DNA: TGTGCCAGCAGGGATCGACAGGGGGCCCCTAATGAAAAACTGTTTTTT
J: TRBJ2-5; size: few; V: TRBV30; D: NA; CDR3: CAWVVEVGTQYF; DNA: TGTGCCTGGGTTGTGGAGGTAGGGACCCAGTACTTC
J: TRBJ2-2; size: few; V: TRBV6-1; D: NA; CDR3: CASSRAVQGDTGELFF; DNA: TGTGCCAGCTCCCGAGCAGTGCAGGGCGACACCGGGGAGCTGTTTTTT
J: TRBJ1-1; size: NA; V: TRBV18; D: TRBD1; CDR3: CASSPRTGLNTEAFF; DNA: TGTGCCAGCTCACCGCGGACAGGTTTGAACACTGAAGCTTTCTTT
J: TRBJ2-1; size: NA; V: TRBV20-1; D: NA; CDR3: CSAQQGLPPYNEQFF; DNA: TGCAGTGCTCAACAAGGACTGCCCCCCTACAATGAGCAGTTCTTC
J: TRBJ2-7; size: NA; V: TRBV5-4; D: TRBD2; CDR3: CASSFGGGPYEQYF; DNA: TGTGCCAGCAGCTTTGGCGGGGGGCCCTACGAGCAGTACTTC
J: TRBJ1-5; size: few; V: TRBV6-5; D: NA; CDR3: CASSYSWGQPQHF; DNA: TGTGCCAGCAGTTACTCCTGGGGTCAGCCCCAGCATTTT
J: TRBJ1-1; size: few; V: TRBV20-1; D: TRBD1; CDR3: CSARDQGGNTEAFF; DNA: TGCAGTGCTAGAGATCAGGGGGGAAACACTGAAGCTTTCTTT
J: TRBJ2-3; size: NA; V: TRBV2; D: TRBD1; CDR3: CASSGTGFTDTQYF; DNA: TGTGCCAGCAGTGGGACAGGTTTCACAGATACGCAGTATTTT
J: TRBJ1-1; size: NA; V: TRBV5-3; D: TRBD1; CDR3: CASSRQGGLATEAFF; DNA: TGTGCCAGCAGCAGACAGGGGGGTTTAGCCACTGAAGCTTTCTTT
J: TRBJ1-1; size: NA; V: TRBV30; D: NA; CDR3: CAWSVTVTEAFF; DNA: TGTGCCTGGAGTGTAACGGTCACTGAAGCTTTCTTT
J: TRBJ2-2; size: NA; V: TRBV20-1; D: TRBD1; CDR3: CSASHLGQGRRTGELFF; DNA: TGCAGTGCTAGTCACCTGGGACAGGGTCGACGTACCGGGGAGCTGTTTTTT
J: TRBJ1-1; size: NA; V: TRBV5-1; D: NA; CDR3: CASSLSGRGTEAFF; DNA: TGCGCCAGCAGCTTGTCAGGGAGAGGCACTGAAGCTTTCTTT
J: TRBJ2-7; size: NA; V: TRBV20-1; D: NA; CDR3: CSAPSDQSSYEQYF; DNA: TGCAGTGCTCCCTCGGACCAAAGCTCCTACGAGCAGTACTTC
J: TRBJ2-5; size: NA; V: TRBV25-1; D: TRBD2; CDR3: CASSDLLSGGDQETQYF; DNA: TGTGCCAGCAGTGACTTATTGAGCGGGGGGGACCAAGAGACCCAGTACTTC
J: TRBJ1-2; size: few; V: TRBV29-1; D: TRBD1; CDR3: CSVGGQGVYGYTF; DNA: TGCAGCGTTGGGGGACAGGGGGTCTATGGCTACACCTTC
J: TRBJ1-1; size: NA; V: TRBV27; D: NA; CDR3: CASSPDYRALGAFF; DNA: TGTGCCAGCAGCCCGGATTACAGGGCACTGGGAGCTTTCTTT
J: TRBJ1-2; size: few; V: TRBV12-3/TRBV12-4; D: TRBD1; CDR3: CASRGTGKIYGYTF; DNA: TGTGCCAGCAGGGGGACAGGGAAAATCTATGGCTACACCTTC
J: TRBJ2-5; size: few; V: TRBV19; D: NA; CDR3: CASSPGNRQETQYF; DNA: TGTGCCAGTAGTCCTGGGAACAGGCAAGAGACCCAGTACTTC
J: TRBJ2-4; size: NA; V: TRBV25-1; D: NA; CDR3: CASSESGLAKNIQYF; DNA: TGTGCCAGCAGTGAAAGCGGACTAGCCAAAAACATTCAGTACTTC
J: TRBJ2-3; size: few; V: TRBV2; D: NA; CDR3: CASSGGRDRTDTQYF; DNA: TGTGCCAGCAGTGGCGGCAGGGATCGGACAGATACGCAGTATTTT
J: TRBJ1-1; size: NA; V: TRBV30; D: NA; CDR3: CAWRGVNTEAFF; DNA: TGTGCCTGGAGGGGGGTCAACACTGAAGCTTTCTTT
J: TRBJ1-3; size: few; V: TRBV6-1; D: NA; CDR3: CASRSDGDTIYF; DNA: TGTGCCAGTCGGAGCGATGGGGACACCATATATTTT
J: TRBJ2-1; size: NA; V: TRBV20-1; D: NA; CDR3: CSARGTPWNEQFF; DNA: TGCAGTGCTAGGGGGACGCCGTGGAATGAGCAGTTCTTC
J: TRBJ2-3; size: NA; V: TRBV12-5; D: NA; CDR3: CASGPRRGAATDTQYF; DNA: TGTGCTAGTGGTCCCCGACGGGGGGCCGCGACAGATACGCAGTATTTT
J: TRBJ2-2; size: NA; V: TRBV7-9; D: NA; CDR3: CASSLAGAGELFF; DNA: TGTGCCAGCAGCTTAGCGGGGGCCGGGGAGCTGTTTTTT
J: TRBJ1-1; size: NA; V: TRBV30; D: NA; CDR3: CARSNDLYDTEAFF; DNA: TGTGCCAGGAGTAACGACTTGTACGACACTGAAGCTTTCTTT
J: TRBJ1-2; size: few; V: TRBV12-3/TRBV12-4; D: NA; CDR3: CASSSHTGSPRRGYTF; DNA: TGTGCCAGCAGTTCCCATACAGGGAGCCCACGGAGGGGCTACACCTTC
J: TRBJ2-7; size: NA; V: TRBV12-3/TRBV12-4; D: NA; CDR3: CACETAAPKHRGSSYEQYF; DNA: TGTGCCTGCGAAACCGCGGCCCCAAAGCACAGAGGGTCCTCCTACGAGCAGTACTTC
J: TRBJ1-2; size: NA; V: TRBV19; D: TRBD1; CDR3: CASMGQGGYGYTF; DNA: TGTGCCAGTATGGGACAGGGCGGCTATGGCTACACCTTC
J: TRBJ2-1; size: NA; V: TRBV10-3; D: NA; CDR3: CADLAQGGWDEQFF; DNA: TGTGCTGACCTCGCACAGGGTGGGTGGGATGAGCAGTTCTTC
J: TRBJ2-5; size: few; V: TRBV10-1; D: TRBD1; CDR3: CASSEVTGEVGETQYF; DNA: TGCGCCAGCAGTGAGGTGACAGGGGAGGTGGGGGAGACCCAGTACTTC
J: TRBJ1-5; size: once; V: TRBV4-2; D: NA; CDR3: CASSQGGRNQPQHF; DNA: TGTGCCAGCAGCCAAGGGGGCAGGAATCAGCCCCAGCATTTT
J: TRBJ2-5; size: few; V: TRBV7-2; D: NA; CDR3: CASSLGRIYREETQYF; DNA: TGTGCCAGCAGCTTAGGCCGGATCTATAGGGAAGAGACCCAGTACTTC
J: TRBJ1-5; size: NA; V: TRBV19; D: NA; CDR3: CASSIAWEPQPQHF; DNA: TGTGCCAGTAGTATAGCGTGGGAGCCTCAGCCCCAGCATTTT
J: TRBJ1-1; size: NA; V: TRBV12-3/TRBV12-4; D: TRBD1; CDR3: CASSLGQESTEAFF; DNA: TGTGCCAGCAGTCTGGGACAGGAGAGCACTGAAGCTTTCTTT
J: TRBJ2-5; size: NA; V: TRBV7-9; D: NA; CDR3: CASSSGQGGLETQYF; DNA: TGTGCCAGCAGCTCTGGCCAGGGGGGACTGGAGACCCAGTACTTC
J: TRBJ2-5; size: few; V: TRBV12-3/TRBV12-4; D: NA; CDR3: CASSVRGVQETQYF; DNA: TGTGCCAGCAGCGTGAGGGGGGTCCAAGAGACCCAGTACTTC
J: TRBJ2-5; size: NA; V: TRBV6-5; D: NA; CDR3: CASSLGPLAETQYF; DNA: TGTGCCAGCAGTTTGGGACCCCTGGCAGAGACCCAGTACTTC
J: TRBJ1-4; size: NA; V: TRBV30; D: NA; CDR3: CAWAGPLNEKLFF; DNA: TGTGCCTGGGCCGGGCCCCTAAATGAAAAACTGTTTTTT
J: TRBJ2-1; size: NA; V: TRBV20-1; D: TRBD2; CDR3: CSAITSGGRYEQFF; DNA: TGCAGTGCGATCACTAGCGGGGGAAGATATGAGCAGTTCTTC
J: TRBJ2-5; size: few; V: TRBV2; D: TRBD2; CDR3: CASGTSAYGTQYF; DNA: TGTGCCAGCGGGACTAGCGCCTACGGGACCCAGTACTTC
J: TRBJ1-3; size: few; V: TRBV20-1; D: NA; CDR3: CSARASGPRSGNTIYF; DNA: TGCAGTGCTAGAGCAAGCGGACCGCGCTCTGGAAACACCATATATTTT
J: TRBJ1-1; size: few; V: TRBV7-2; D: TRBD1; CDR3: CASSLGRRRTGLNTEAFF; DNA: TGTGCCAGCAGCTTAGGAAGAAGGAGGACAGGACTGAACACTGAAGCTTTCTTT
J: TRBJ2-5; size: NA; V: TRBV6-1; D: TRBD1; CDR3: CASIRSPGQQETQYF; DNA: TGTGCCAGCATCAGATCTCCGGGACAGCAAGAGACCCAGTACTTC
J: TRBJ1-5; size: NA; V: TRBV3-1; D: NA; CDR3: CASSQDLGRNQPQHF; DNA: TGTGCCAGCAGCCAAGATCTGGGCCGGAATCAGCCCCAGCATTTT
J: TRBJ2-5; size: NA; V: TRBV30; D: NA; CDR3: CAWSVWGAVETQYF; DNA: TGTGCCTGGAGTGTGTGGGGGGCCGTAGAGACCCAGTACTTC
J: TRBJ2-2; size: few; V: TRBV6-1; D: TRBD1; CDR3: CASSPQGVIQAGELFF; DNA: TGTGCCAGCAGTCCCCAGGGGGTAATTCAGGCCGGGGAGCTGTTTTTT
J: TRBJ2-3; size: NA; V: TRBV20-1; D: NA; CDR3: CSANDYTDTQYF; DNA: TGCAGTGCTAACGATTATACAGATACGCAGTATTTT
J: TRBJ1-1; size: NA; V: TRBV5-6; D: TRBD1; CDR3: CASSYGDRGLSSRAFF; DNA: TGTGCCAGCAGCTACGGCGACAGGGGGCTAAGCTCACGGGCTTTCTTT
J: TRBJ2-1; size: NA; V: TRBV19; D: NA; CDR3: CASSIGPLNEQFF; DNA: TGTGCCAGTAGTATAGGCCCGCTCAATGAGCAGTTCTTC